The clone carrying this T cell receptor (beta chain) was seen at least ten times. Regions amplified from RNA transcripts were the TCR beta CDR3 regions. Initially, a first-round RT-PCR of the TCR CDR3 employed the HTBI primer set. TCRdb ran MiXCR on the multiplex PCR reads and lists one entry per CDR3 protein. The profile shows fewer than 550,000 distinct CDR3 sequences, around 24% of them singletons. The sample originates from a study of T cells in Graves' hyperthyroidism and ophthalmopathy. V lost 0 bases to trimming and J lost 5 bases, with 23 bases between them. Per germline, CDR1 SGDLS and CDR2 YYNGEE. The length of the CDR3 is 18 residues.

Sequencing was carried out using blood. The clonotype originates from a woman aged 25-40 years with Graves' ophthalmopathy. V gene TRBV9 combines with J gene TRBJ1-2, with a tentative D call TRBD1 (5 bases). In nucleotides, the CDR3 is TGTGCCAGCAGCGTAGTGGCAGGGCGGCCTCCCCTTGAGTATGGCTACACCTTC. Amino acids: CASSVVAGRPPLEYGYTF.